The clone carrying this TCR beta chain was seen a handful of times. Its antigen is still unknown. Method: immunoSEQ multiplex PCR; TCRdb's copy keeps in-frame clones and lacks some. Of 95,000 to 100,000 clones listed, roughly 92% were seen once; the top ten hold over 9.5%. The data belong to a study of T cell responses to AZD1222 COVID-19 vaccine. Overall study findings and caveats: Baseline serology detected seropositivity in only six AZD1222 recipients. Among the donors, most were white British and more were female, and clonal diversity was possibly underestimated. Across the whole spike, CD4 TCRs peaked at regions 160-218 and 743-854. As reported, nearly half of all spike-specific TCRs target variant regions that are unmutated.

The germline V gene encodes CDR1 SQVTM and CDR2 ANQGSEA. Trimming took 7 bases from V and 2 from J; bases not matched to a gene: 17. The CDR3 runs 17 residues. The chain links TRBV29-1 to TRBJ2-3; 8 bases line up with TRBD2. The receptor's source is an adult in good health. Specimen: peripheral blood, collected on day 0 of AZD1222 vaccination. The CDR3 DNA reads as TGCAGCGCCATCCAAGGAAAGGGCGGGAGGACCACAGATACGCAGTATTTT. Its protein is CSAIQGKGGRTTDTQYF.